Listed here are 23 T cell receptor beta chains from one sample, sequenced in a study of T cell responses to AZD1222 COVID-19 vaccine. Sequencing used immunoSEQ multiplex PCR; TCRdb keeps in-frame clones, though not all of them. The sample shows 100,000 or so clones, 80% to 90% of them seen only once. The sample consisted of peripheral blood, taken on day 0 of AZD1222 vaccination. The receptor set was obtained from an adult in good health.

This clone was observed a handful of times. The chain combines TRBV7-9 with TRBJ1-1; 7 bases are a match to TRBD1. The CDR3 spans 15 residues. The junction had 12 bases not matched to a gene; V was cut back by 5 bases and J by 6 bases. From germline, CDR1 is SEHNR and CDR2 FQNEAQ (reference sequence). The CDR3 sequence: CASSPDRAYLSEAFF. The CDR3, as DNA: TGTGCCAGCAGCCCCGACAGGGCCTACTTATCTGAAGCTTTCTTT.

The chain carries TRBV2 and TRBJ2-7; D gene unclear. CDR1 and CDR2 (germline): SNHLY, FYNNEI. The CDR3 is 11 amino acids. Between the trimmed V and J ends, which lost 6 bases and 5 bases, there was a span of 8 bases. The CDR3 bases are TGTGCCAGCAGCGGTTTAAACGAGCAGTACTTC. Its translation is CASSGLNEQYF.

This clone showed up just a few times. The V call is TRBV2, the J call TRBJ2-7, with TRBD2 matching over 11 bases. The CDR3 extends over 17 amino acids. Germline CDR1 SNHLY, CDR2 FYNNEI. The J segment lost 2 bases and the V segment lost 2 bases, leaving 8 bases of the junction unmatched. The CDR3 region has the DNA TGTGCCAGCAGTGAAATTGGACTAGCGGGTGTGGCCTACGAGCAGTACTTC. This translates into CASSEIGLAGVAYEQYF.

CDR3 region: CATSRDRIRESWVEPLHF. For the CDR3, the DNA is TGTGCCACCAGCAGAGATCGTATAAGGGAATCCTGGGTTGAACCCCTCCACTTT. The chain is built from TRBV15 and TRBJ1-6; unclear D gene. Germline CDR1 LNHNV, CDR2 YYDKDF (reference sequence). V gave up 0 bases and J gave up 12 bases, with 24 bases separating them. This CDR3 is 18 amino acids long.

CDR3 amino acids: CATSVCRPDTQYF. The CDR3, as DNA: TGTGCCACCAGTGTGTGCAGGCCAGATACGCAGTATTTT. This chain uses TRBV24-1 with TRBJ2-3; D gene unclear. The length of the CDR3 is 13 residues. The V and J ends lost 5 bases and 4 bases respectively, with 9 bases between them. In germline, CDR1 is KGHDR, CDR2 SFDVKD.

The rearrangement joins TRBV5-1 to TRBJ2-6; D is perhaps TRBD1 or TRBD2 (5 bases each). Trimming cost V 0 bases and J 0 bases, with 7 bases left between them. Germline CDR1 is SGHRS and CDR2 is YFSETQ. The CDR3 runs 16 residues. CDR3 region: CASSLEGSSGANVLTF. CDR3 nucleotide sequence: TGCGCCAGCAGCTTGGAGGGGAGCTCTGGGGCCAACGTCCTGACTTTC.

The chain joins TRBV7-3 to TRBJ1-1, with 7 bases lining up with TRBD1. CDR1 and CDR2 (germline): SGHTA, FQGTGA. J lost 7 bases, V lost 3 bases, and 5 bases had no gene match. The CDR3 loop spans 13 amino acids. The CDR3 sequence: CASSLKQGSEAFF. In nucleotides, the CDR3 is TGTGCCAGCAGCTTGAAACAGGGGAGTGAAGCTTTCTTT.

The rearrangement links TRBV2 to TRBJ2-3; D tentatively fits TRBD1 or TRBD2 (5 bases each). Germline V gene data show CDR1 as SNHLY and CDR2 as FYNNEI. There are 17 residues in the CDR3. Deletions cut 0 bases from V and 0 bases from J, with 13 bases between. CDR3 sequence (DNA): TGTGCCAGCAGTGAAGCCTTGGGGGTAACTAGCACAGATACGCAGTATTTT. This gives the protein CASSEALGVTSTDTQYF.

The rearrangement joins TRBV5-1 to TRBJ1-2, with 7 bases identical to TRBD1. The CDR3 length is 15 residues. Germline assignment: CDR1 SGHRS and CDR2 YFSETQ. V dropped 1 base and J dropped 4; count of bases not matched to a gene: 7. The CDR3 spells CASSLSTGDVYGYTF. In DNA form, the CDR3 reads TGCGCCAGCAGCTTGAGTACAGGGGATGTCTATGGCTACACCTTC. Together with reference TRBV5-1 and TRBJ1-2, the CDR3 gives the full variable domain: KAGVTQTPRYLIKTRGQQVTLSCSPISGHRSVSWYQQTPGQGLQFLFEYFSETQRNKGNFPGRFSGRQFSNSRSEMNVSTLELGDSALYLCASSLSTGDVYGYTFGSGTRLTVV.

The chain employs TRBV5-1 and TRBJ2-2; tentatively, D is TRBD1 or TRBD2 (7 bases each). Germline loops: CDR1 SGHRS, CDR2 YFSETQ. V lost 1 base and J 0 bases, leaving 10 bases between the germline ends. The CDR3 runs 16 residues. CDR3 nucleotides: TGCGCCAGCAGCTTGAGCGGGACAGCGAACACCGGGGAGCTGTTTTTT. Translated, it gives CASSLSGTANTGELFF.

By sample share, this clone is medium-sized. At the DNA level, this CDR3 is encoded by other sequences in the same sample as well. CDR3: CSAGTQGEQFF. DNA for the CDR3: TGCAGTGCGGGGACCCAGGGGGAGCAGTTCTTC. The J gene is TRBJ2-1, the V gene TRBV20-1; perhaps TRBD1 as D (6 bases). The CDR3 covers 11 residues. The germline V gene has CDR1 DFQATT and CDR2 SNEGSKA (reference sequence). The V end lost 6 bases, the J end lost 10 bases, and 13 bases lay between the germline ends.

This chain uses TRBV2 with TRBJ1-2, with D maybe TRBD1 (6 bases). The CDR3 is made up of 13 amino acids. Per the germline V gene, CDR1 is SNHLY and CDR2 is FYNNEI. The V end was cut by 6 bases, the J end by 7 bases, with 15 bases between. DNA of the CDR3: TGTGCCAGCAGGGGCTACCAGGGGTTTGGCTACACCTTC. Amino acids: CASRGYQGFGYTF.

The chain links TRBV19 to TRBJ1-6; D not certain. The CDR3 extends over 15 amino acids. The V and J ends lost 3 bases and 7 bases respectively, with 13 bases between them. Per germline, CDR1 LNHDA and CDR2 SQIVND (reference sequence). The CDR3 DNA reads as TGTGCCAGTAGTATTGCTAGCGGGAGGAATTCACCCCTCCACTTT. Protein sequence: CASSIASGRNSPLHF.

The chain recombines TRBV19 with TRBJ2-3; 9 bases are shared with TRBD2. V trimming: 6 bases; J trimming: 3 bases; junction bases outside the gene matches: 7. CDR1 and CDR2 from the germline V gene are LNHDA and SQIVND (reference sequence). CDR3 length equals 15 residues. CDR3 loop: CASRSLAGPTDTQYF. CDR3 DNA sequence: TGTGCCAGTAGATCCCTAGCGGGGCCGACAGATACGCAGTATTTT.

This clone occurred a few times. CDR3 bases: TGTGCCAGCAGTTACTCAGGGGGGCAGTTCTTC. This translates into CASSYSGGQFF. This chain links TRBV6-6 with TRBJ2-1, with D possibly matching TRBD1 (6 bases). V shed 0 bases and J shed 12 bases, with 6 bases lying between them. Germline CDR1 and CDR2: MNHNY and SVGAGI (reference sequence). The CDR3 runs to 11 residues.

The chain combines TRBV28 with TRBJ1-6; D call uncertain. CDR1 MDHEN and CDR2 SYDVKM come from the germline V gene. The CDR3 covers 13 residues. V lost 6 bases, J lost 7 bases, and 10 bases lay in between. This CDR3 is CASSLMKNSPLHF. The DNA for the CDR3 is TGTGCCAGCAGCCTTATGAAAAATTCACCCCTCCACTTT.

The chain employs TRBV29-1 and TRBJ1-1; tentatively, D is TRBD1 (5 bases). Trimming took off 3 bases at V and 1 base at J, with 12 bases between the two ends. CDR3 length equals 14 residues. Germline values: CDR1 SQVTM, CDR2 ANQGSEA. The CDR3 loop is CSVEWGRGNTEAFF. CDR3 nucleotides: TGCAGCGTTGAGTGGGGGAGGGGGAACACTGAAGCTTTCTTT. Combining the CDR3 with reference TRBV29-1 and TRBJ1-1 gives the whole variable domain SAVISQKPSRDICQRGTSLTIQCQVDSQVTMMFWYRQQPGQSLTLIATANQGSEATYESGFVIDKFPISRPNLTFSTLTVSNMSPEDSSIYLCSVEWGRGNTEAFFGQGTRLTVV.

The chain joins TRBV7-2 to TRBJ2-7, with 7 bases that match TRBD1. The CDR3 is made up of 14 amino acids. Germline assignment: CDR1 SGHTA and CDR2 FQGNSA. With V trimmed by 5 bases and J by 2 bases, 6 bases remained unmatched. DNA for the CDR3: TGTGCCAGCAGCCCCCGGGACAGAACCTACGAGCAGTACTTC. This codes for CASSPRDRTYEQYF.

V and J are TRBV27 and TRBJ1-2, with D possibly matching TRBD1 (6 bases). Germline-derived CDR1 and CDR2 are MNHEY and SMNVEV (reference sequence). Trimming shortened V by 6 bases and J by 2 bases, and 10 bases separated the two germline ends. The CDR3 sequence is 13 residues long. CDR3 in amino acids: CASSLQGNYGYTF. CDR3 coding DNA: TGTGCCAGCAGCTTACAGGGAAACTATGGCTACACCTTC.

The genes are TRBV6-5 and TRBJ1-1; D call uncertain. The CDR3 runs 15 residues. Trimming removed 6 bases from V and 1 base from J, with 15 bases in between. Germline CDR1 MNHEY, CDR2 SVGAGI. The CDR3 region has the DNA TGTGCCAGCAGCCCCATCATGACGGGGAACACTGAAGCTTTCTTT. This sequence encodes CASSPIMTGNTEAFF.

The gene calls are TRBV6-4 and TRBJ1-4; D may be TRBD1 (6 bases). This CDR3 has 17 residues. The V gene's germline CDR1 is MRHNA and CDR2 SNTAGT. V was cut by 0 bases and J by 8 bases, with 19 bases left in between. The CDR3 here is CASSDSIRNRVKEKLFF. Written as DNA, the CDR3 is TGTGCCAGCAGTGACTCGATAAGGAACAGGGTAAAGGAAAAACTGTTTTTT.

This clone was observed at least ten times. V gene TRBV5-4 combines with J gene TRBJ2-2, with 10 bases matching TRBD2. V gave up 4 bases and J gave up 2 bases; unmatched junction bases: 8. Germline CDR1 and CDR2: SGHNT and YYREEE (reference sequence). This CDR3 region has 17 residues. In DNA form, the CDR3 reads TGTGCCAGCAGCCCTCTTCCTAGCGGGAGTAACACCGGGGAGCTGTTTTTT. Translating it yields CASSPLPSGSNTGELFF. Based on the CDR3 plus reference TRBV5-4 and TRBJ2-2, the full variable domain is ETGVTQSPTHLIKTRGQQVTLRCSSQSGHNTVSWYQQALGQGPQFIFQYYREEENGRGNFPPRFSGLQFPNYSSELNVNALELDDSALYLCASSPLPSGSNTGELFFGEGSRLTVL.

The chain links TRBV14 to TRBJ2-3, with D possibly called TRBD1 or TRBD2 (6 bases each). Trimming stripped 2 bases from V and 1 base from J, with 13 bases between. The CDR3 extends over 16 amino acids. Germline lookup yields CDR1 SGHDN and CDR2 FVKESK. The DNA for the CDR3 is TGTGCCAGCAGCCAATTCGGGGGACACCGCACAGATACGCAGTATTTT. It specifies CASSQFGGHRTDTQYF.